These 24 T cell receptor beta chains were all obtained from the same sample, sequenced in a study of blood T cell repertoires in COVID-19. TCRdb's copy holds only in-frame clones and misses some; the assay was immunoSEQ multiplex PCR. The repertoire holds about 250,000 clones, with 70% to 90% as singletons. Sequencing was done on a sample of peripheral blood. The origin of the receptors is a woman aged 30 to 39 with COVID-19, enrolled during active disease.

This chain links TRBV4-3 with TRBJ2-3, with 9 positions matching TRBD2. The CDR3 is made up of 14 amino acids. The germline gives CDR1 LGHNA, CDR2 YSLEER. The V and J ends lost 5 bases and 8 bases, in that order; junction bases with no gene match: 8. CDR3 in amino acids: CASSETSGPGTQYF. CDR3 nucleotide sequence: TGCGCCAGCAGCGAGACTAGCGGCCCCGGTACGCAGTATTTT.

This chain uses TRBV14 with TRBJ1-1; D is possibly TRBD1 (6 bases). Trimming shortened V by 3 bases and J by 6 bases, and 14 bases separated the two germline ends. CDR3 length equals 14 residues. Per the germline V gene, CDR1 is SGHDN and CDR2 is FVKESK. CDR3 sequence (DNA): TGTGCCAGCAGCCACCAAACAGGGCGCCCTGAAGCTTTCTTT. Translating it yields CASSHQTGRPEAFF.

The CDR3 nucleotides are TGTGCTAGTGGTTTTGGGCTCCAAGAGACCCAGTACTTC. It codes for CASGFGLQETQYF. The V gene is TRBV12-5, the J gene TRBJ2-5, with D hard to call. This CDR3 is 13 amino acids long. The V gene's germline CDR1 is LGHNT and CDR2 FRNRAP. V lost 3 bases, J lost 1 base, and 6 bases lay in between.

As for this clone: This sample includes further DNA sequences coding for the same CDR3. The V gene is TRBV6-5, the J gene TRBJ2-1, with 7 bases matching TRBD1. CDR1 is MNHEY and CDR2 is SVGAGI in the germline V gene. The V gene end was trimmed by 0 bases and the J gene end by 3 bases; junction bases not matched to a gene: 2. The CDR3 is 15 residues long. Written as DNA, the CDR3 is TGTGCCAGCAGTTACTCCAGACAGGGCTACAATGAGCAGTTCTTC. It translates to CASSYSRQGYNEQFF.

The CDR3 nucleotides are TGTGCCAGCAGGTGGGGGGTAGCGGGGGCCGGAACCGGGGAGCTGTTTTTT. It translates to CASRWGVAGAGTGELFF. The chain links TRBV2 to TRBJ2-2; 9 nucleotides align to TRBD2. V was clipped by 6 bases and J by 5 bases; unmatched bases: 13. Per germline, CDR1 SNHLY and CDR2 FYNNEI. The CDR3 covers 17 residues. Combining the CDR3 with reference TRBV2 and TRBJ2-2 gives the whole variable domain EPEVTQTPSHQVTQMGQEVILRCVPISNHLYFYWYRQILGQKVEFLVSFYNNEISEKSEIFDDQFSVERPDGSNFTLKIRSTKLEDSAMYFCASRWGVAGAGTGELFFGEGSRLTVL.

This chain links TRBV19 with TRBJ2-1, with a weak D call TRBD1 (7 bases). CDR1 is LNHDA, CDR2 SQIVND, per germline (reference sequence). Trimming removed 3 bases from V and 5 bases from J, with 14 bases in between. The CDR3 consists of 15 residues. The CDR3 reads CASSIWAGGNNEQFF. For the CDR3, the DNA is TGTGCCAGTAGTATCTGGGCAGGGGGGAACAATGAGCAGTTCTTC.

Here the CDR3 reads CASSERHSGSTEAFF. For the CDR3, the DNA is TGCGCCAGCAGTGAGCGCCATAGCGGCTCCACTGAAGCTTTCTTT. V is TRBV10-2 and J is TRBJ1-1; D remains ambiguous. The CDR3 runs 15 residues. The V end lost 2 bases, the J end lost 4 bases, and 14 bases lay between the germline ends. The germline CDR1 and CDR2 sequences are WSHSY and SAAADI.

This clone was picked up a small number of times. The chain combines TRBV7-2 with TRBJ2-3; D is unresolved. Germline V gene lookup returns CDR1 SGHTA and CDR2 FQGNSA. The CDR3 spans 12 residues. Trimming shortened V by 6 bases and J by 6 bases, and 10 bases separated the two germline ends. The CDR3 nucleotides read TGTGCCAGCAGACCTCCGGGTGATACGCAGTATTTT. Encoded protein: CASRPPGDTQYF.

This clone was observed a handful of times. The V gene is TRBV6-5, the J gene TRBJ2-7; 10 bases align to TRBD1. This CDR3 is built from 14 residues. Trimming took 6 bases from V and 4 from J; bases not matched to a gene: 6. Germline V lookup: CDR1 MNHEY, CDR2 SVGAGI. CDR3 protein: CASRTGGLGYEQYF. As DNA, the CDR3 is TGTGCCAGCAGGACAGGGGGCCTGGGATACGAGCAGTACTTC.

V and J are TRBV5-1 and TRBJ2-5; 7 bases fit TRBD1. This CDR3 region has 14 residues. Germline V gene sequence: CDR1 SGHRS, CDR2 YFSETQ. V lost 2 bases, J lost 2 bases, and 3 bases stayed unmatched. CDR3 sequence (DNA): TGCGCCAGCAGCTTCCGGGACAGACAAGAGACCCAGTACTTC. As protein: CASSFRDRQETQYF.

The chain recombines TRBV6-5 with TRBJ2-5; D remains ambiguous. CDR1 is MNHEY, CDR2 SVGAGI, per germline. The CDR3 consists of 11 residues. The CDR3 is CARTRQETQYF. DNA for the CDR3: TGTGCAAGAACCAGGCAAGAGACCCAGTACTTC.

The CDR3 DNA is TGTGCCAGCAGCTCGACAGGGGCGCGGAATGAGCAGTTCTTC. It translates to CASSSTGARNEQFF. This chain uses TRBV7-9 with TRBJ2-1; 8 bases align to TRBD1. The J segment lost 7 bases and the V segment lost 4 bases, leaving 6 bases of the junction unmatched. The CDR3 contains 14 residues. Germline lookup yields CDR1 SEHNR and CDR2 FQNEAQ (reference sequence).

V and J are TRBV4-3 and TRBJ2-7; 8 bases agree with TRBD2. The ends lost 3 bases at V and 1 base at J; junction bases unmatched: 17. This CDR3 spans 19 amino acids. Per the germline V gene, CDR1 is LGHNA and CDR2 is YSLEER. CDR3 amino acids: CASSQYITQRGTGSYEQYF. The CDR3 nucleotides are TGCGCCAGCAGCCAGTACATCACCCAGCGGGGGACCGGGTCCTACGAGCAGTACTTC.

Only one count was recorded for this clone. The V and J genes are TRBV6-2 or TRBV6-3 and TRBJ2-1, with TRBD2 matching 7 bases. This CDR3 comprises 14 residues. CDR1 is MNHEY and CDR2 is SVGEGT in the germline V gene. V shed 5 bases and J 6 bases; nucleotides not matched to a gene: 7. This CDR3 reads CASSTGRAPNEQFF. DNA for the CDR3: TGTGCCAGCAGTACTGGGAGGGCGCCCAATGAGCAGTTCTTC.

The CDR3 DNA reads TGTGCCACCAGTCCGGGACAGTATAGCAATCAGCCCCAGCATTTT. Its protein product is CATSPGQYSNQPQHF. The V gene is TRBV24-1, the J gene TRBJ1-5; TRBD1 agrees at 7 bases. V shed 6 bases and J 0 bases; nucleotides not matched to a gene: 4. Germline lookup yields CDR1 KGHDR and CDR2 SFDVKD. This CDR3 has 15 amino acids.

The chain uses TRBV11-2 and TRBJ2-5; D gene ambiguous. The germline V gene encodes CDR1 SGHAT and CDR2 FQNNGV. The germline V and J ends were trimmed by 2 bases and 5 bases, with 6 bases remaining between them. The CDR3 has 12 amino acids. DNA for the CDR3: TGTGCCAGCAGCTTACTACTTGAGACCCAGTACTTC. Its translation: CASSLLLETQYF.

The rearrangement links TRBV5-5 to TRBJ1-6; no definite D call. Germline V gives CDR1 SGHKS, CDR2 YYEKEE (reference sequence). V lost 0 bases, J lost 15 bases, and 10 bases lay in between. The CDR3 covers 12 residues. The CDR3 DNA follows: TGTGCCAGCAGCTTGGCCCCGCGACTCCTCCACTTT. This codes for CASSLAPRLLHF. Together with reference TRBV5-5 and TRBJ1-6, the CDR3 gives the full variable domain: DAGVTQSPTHLIKTRGQQVTLRCSPISGHKSVSWYQQVLGQGPQFIFQYYEKEERGRGNFPDRFSARQFPNYSSELNVNALLLGDSALYLCASSLAPRLLHFGNGTRLTVT.

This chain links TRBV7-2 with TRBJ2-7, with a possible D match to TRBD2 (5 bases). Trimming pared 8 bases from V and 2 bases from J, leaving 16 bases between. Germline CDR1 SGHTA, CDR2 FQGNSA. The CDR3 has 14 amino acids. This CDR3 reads CASSTAAGPYEQYF. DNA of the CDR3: TGTGCCAGCTCTACGGCCGCGGGCCCCTACGAGCAGTACTTC.

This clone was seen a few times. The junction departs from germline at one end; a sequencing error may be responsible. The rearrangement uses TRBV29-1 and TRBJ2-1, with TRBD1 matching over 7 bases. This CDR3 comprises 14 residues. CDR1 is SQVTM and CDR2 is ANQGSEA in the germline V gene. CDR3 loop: CSADLGTVQSDVLF. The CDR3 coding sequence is TGCAGCGCCGACCTCGGGACAGTGCAATCCGACGTCCTCTTC.

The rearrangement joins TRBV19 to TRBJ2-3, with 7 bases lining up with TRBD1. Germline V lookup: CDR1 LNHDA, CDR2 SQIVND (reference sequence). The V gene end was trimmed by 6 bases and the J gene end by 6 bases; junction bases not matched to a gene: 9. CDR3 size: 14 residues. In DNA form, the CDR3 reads TGTGCCAGTAGGCCCCGAGACAGGGTTGATACGCAGTATTTT. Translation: CASRPRDRVDTQYF.

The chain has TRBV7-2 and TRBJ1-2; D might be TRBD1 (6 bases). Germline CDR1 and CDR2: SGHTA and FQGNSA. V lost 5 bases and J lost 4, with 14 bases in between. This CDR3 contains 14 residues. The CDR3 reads CASSTTGTLYGYTF. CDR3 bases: TGTGCCAGCAGCACGACAGGAACTCTCTATGGCTACACCTTC.

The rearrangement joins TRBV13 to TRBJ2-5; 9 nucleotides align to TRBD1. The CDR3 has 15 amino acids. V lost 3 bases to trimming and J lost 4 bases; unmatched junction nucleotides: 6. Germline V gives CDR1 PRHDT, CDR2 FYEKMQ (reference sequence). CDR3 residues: CASSLGQGSTETQYF. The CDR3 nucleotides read TGTGCCAGCAGCTTGGGACAGGGCAGTACAGAGACCCAGTACTTC. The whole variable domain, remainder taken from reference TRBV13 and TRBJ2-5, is AAGVIQSPRHLIKEKRETATLKCYPIPRHDTVYWYQQGPGQDPQFLISFYEKMQSDKGSIPDRFSAQQFSDYHSELNMSSLELGDSALYFCASSLGQGSTETQYFGPGTRLLVL.

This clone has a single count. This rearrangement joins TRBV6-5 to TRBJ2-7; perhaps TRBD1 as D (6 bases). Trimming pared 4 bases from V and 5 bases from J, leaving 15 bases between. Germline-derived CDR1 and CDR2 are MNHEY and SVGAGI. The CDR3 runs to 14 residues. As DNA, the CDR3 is TGTGCCAGCAGTTCAAACAGGGAGAGGGACGAGCAGTACGTC. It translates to CASSSNRERDEQYV.

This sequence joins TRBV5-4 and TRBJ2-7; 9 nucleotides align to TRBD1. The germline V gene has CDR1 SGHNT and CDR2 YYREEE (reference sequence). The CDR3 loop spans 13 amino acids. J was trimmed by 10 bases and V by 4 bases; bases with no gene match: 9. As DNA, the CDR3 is TGTGCCAGCAGCACACAGGGGGCGCTGGACCAGTACGTC. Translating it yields CASSTQGALDQYV.